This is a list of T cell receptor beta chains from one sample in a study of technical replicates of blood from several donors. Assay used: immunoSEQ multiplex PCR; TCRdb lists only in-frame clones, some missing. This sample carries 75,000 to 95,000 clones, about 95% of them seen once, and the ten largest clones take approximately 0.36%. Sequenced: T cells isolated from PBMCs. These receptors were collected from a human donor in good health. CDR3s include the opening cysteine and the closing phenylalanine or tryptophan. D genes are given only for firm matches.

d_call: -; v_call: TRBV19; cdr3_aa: CACKTGGTGELFF
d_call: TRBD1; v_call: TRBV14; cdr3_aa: CASSPLGQGDLLNTEAFF
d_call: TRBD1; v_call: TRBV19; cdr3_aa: CASRGTGTYGYTF
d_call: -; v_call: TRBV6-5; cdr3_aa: CASRRGYEQYF
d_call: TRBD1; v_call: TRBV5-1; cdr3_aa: CASSLRQGDADTQYF
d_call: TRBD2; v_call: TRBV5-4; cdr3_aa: CASSLAGGIADTQYF
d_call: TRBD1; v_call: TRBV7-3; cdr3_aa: CASSLWAGGEVTYGYTF
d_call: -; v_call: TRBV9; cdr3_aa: CASSVGGEWYNEQFF
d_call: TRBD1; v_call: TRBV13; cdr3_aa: CASSFNRGDQPQHF
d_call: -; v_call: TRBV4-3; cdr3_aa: CASSQIDSISYEQYF
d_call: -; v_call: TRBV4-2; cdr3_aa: CASSQDLGDQPQHF
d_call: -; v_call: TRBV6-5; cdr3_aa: CASSPGVGSTEAFF
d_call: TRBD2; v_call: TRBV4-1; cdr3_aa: CASSPGLGRNPTRTDTQYF
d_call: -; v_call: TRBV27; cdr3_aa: CASSLLPGADEQYF
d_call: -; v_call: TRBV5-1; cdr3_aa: CASSLGGPSTDTQYF
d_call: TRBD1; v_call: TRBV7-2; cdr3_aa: CASSQQGAHEQYF
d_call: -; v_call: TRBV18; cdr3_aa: CASSPIGYSTDTQYF
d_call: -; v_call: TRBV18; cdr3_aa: CASSPGRQSGNTIYF
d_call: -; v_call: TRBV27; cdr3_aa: CASTNLRGRLGEQYF
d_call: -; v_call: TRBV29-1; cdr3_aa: CSVDPTGPDGYTF
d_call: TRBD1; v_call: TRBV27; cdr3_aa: CASSLGQGYNYGYTF
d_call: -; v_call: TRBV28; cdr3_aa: CASSLGVYEQYF
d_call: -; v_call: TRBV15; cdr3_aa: CATSLEVSGNTIYF
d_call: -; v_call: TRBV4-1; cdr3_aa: CASSPQTAYEQYF
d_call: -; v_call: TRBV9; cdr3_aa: CASSVSGLEEKLFF
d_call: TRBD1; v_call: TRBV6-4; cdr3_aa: CASREGTGGLYGYTF
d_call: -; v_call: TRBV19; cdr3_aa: CANSIDRETQYF
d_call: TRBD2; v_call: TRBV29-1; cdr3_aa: CSGRDYDYNEQFF
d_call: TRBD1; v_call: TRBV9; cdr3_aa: CASSVGDRVYNEQFF
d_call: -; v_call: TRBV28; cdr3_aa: CASSYPYFPETEAFF
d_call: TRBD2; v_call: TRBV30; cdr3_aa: CAWSVEVAGGADTQYF
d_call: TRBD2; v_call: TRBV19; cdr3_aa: CASNPQRERSYEQYF
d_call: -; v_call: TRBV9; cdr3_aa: CASSAASGSTDTQYF
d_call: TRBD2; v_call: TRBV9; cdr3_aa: CASSVGYSGRTDTQYF
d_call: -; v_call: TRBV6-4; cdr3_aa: CASSDVPGATSNEQFF
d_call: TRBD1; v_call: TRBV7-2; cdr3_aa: CASSIPGTASYGYTF
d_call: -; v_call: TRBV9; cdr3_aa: CASSAPGTPYEQYF
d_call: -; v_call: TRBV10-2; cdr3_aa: CASSESSAGPSSGNTIYF
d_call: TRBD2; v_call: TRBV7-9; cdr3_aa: CASSLRGRGVDEQFF
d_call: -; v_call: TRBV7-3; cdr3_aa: CASSLTGQNYGYTF
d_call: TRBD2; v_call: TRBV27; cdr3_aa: CASRQGLASTDTQYF
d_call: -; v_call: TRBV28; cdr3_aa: CASSLAAGFAYEQYF